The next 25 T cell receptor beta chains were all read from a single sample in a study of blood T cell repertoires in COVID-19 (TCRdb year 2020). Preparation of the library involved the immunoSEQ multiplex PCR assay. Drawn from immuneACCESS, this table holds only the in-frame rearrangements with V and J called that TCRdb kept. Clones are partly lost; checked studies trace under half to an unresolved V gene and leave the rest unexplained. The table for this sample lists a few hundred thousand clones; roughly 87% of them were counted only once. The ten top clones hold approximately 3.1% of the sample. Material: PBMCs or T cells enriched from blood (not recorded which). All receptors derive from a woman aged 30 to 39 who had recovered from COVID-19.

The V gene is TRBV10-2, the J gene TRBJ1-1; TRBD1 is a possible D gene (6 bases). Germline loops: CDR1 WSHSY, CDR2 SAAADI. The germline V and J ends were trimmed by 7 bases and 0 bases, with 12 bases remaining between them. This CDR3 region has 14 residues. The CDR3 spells CASTRGGMNTEAFF. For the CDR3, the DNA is TGCGCCAGCACTCGTGGGGGCATGAACACTGAAGCTTTCTTT.

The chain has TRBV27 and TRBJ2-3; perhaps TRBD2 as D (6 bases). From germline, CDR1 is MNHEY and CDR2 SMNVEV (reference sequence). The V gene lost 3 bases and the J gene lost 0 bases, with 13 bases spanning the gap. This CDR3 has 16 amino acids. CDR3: CASSFLGLGSTDTQYF. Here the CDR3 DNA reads TGTGCCAGCAGTTTCCTGGGACTGGGAAGCACAGATACGCAGTATTTT.

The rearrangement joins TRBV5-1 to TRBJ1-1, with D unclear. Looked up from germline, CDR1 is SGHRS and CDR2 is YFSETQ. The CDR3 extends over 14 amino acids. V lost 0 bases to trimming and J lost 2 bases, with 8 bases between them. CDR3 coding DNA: TGCGCCAGCAGCTTGGAGAACTTTAACACTGAAGCTTTCTTT. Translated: CASSLENFNTEAFF.

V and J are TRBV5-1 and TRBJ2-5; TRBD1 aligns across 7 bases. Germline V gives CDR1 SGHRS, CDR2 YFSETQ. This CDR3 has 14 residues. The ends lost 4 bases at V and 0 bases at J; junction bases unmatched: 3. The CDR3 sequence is CASSTGQNQETQYF. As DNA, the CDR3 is TGCGCCAGCAGCACGGGACAGAACCAAGAGACCCAGTACTTC. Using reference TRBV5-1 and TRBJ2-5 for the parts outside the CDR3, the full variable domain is KAGVTQTPRYLIKTRGQQVTLSCSPISGHRSVSWYQQTPGQGLQFLFEYFSETQRNKGNFPGRFSGRQFSNSRSEMNVSTLELGDSALYLCASSTGQNQETQYFGPGTRLLVL.

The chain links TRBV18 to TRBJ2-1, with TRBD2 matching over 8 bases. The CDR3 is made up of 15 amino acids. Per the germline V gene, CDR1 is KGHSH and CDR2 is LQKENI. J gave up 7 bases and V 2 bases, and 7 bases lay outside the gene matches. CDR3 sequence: CASSPDSGSWNEQFF. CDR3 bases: TGTGCCAGCTCACCAGACAGCGGGAGCTGGAATGAGCAGTTCTTC.

This chain's CDR3 is CASSLAMGSKSEQFF. In DNA form, the CDR3 reads TGTGCCAGCAGCTTAGCGATGGGCAGTAAAAGTGAGCAGTTCTTC. V usage is TRBV7-6 and J usage is TRBJ2-1; D is unresolved. Trimming shortened V by 0 bases and J by 9 bases, and 15 bases separated the two germline ends. The length of the CDR3 is 15 residues. Germline CDR1 and CDR2: SGHVS and FNYEAQ.

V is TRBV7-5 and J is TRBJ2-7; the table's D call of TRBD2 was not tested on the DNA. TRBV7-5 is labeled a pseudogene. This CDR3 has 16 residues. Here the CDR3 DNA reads TGTGCCAGAAGCCCAGACTCTAGCGGGCATAGCTACGAGCAGTACTTC. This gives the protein CARSPDSSGHSYEQYF.

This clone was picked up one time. The CDR3 coding sequence is TGTGCCAGCAGCTGGGCGGAGGCCCTAGGCAATGAGCAGTTCTTC. Its protein product is CASSWAEALGNEQFF. The rearrangement links TRBV11-2 to TRBJ2-1; D perhaps matches TRBD2 (5 bases). CDR1 SGHAT and CDR2 FQNNGV come from the germline V gene. V lost 4 bases, J lost 6 bases, and 16 bases lay in between. The CDR3 runs to 15 residues.

The CDR3 bases are TGTGCCAGCAGCGTGACACCGAACACTGAAGCTTTCTTT. Amino acid sequence: CASSVTPNTEAFF. The chain couples TRBV9 to TRBJ1-1; D unclear. CDR1 is SGDLS and CDR2 is YYNGEE in the germline V gene. CDR3 length: 13 residues. Trimming cost V 2 bases and J 1 base, with 6 bases left between them.

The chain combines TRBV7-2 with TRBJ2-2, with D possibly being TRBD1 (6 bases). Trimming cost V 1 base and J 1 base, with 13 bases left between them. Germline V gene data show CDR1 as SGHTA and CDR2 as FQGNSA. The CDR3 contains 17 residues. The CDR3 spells CASSLGAATGNTGELFF. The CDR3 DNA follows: TGTGCCAGCAGCTTAGGTGCCGCGACAGGGAACACCGGGGAGCTGTTTTTT. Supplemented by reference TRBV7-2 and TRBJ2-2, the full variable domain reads GAGVSQSPSNKVTEKGKDVELRCDPISGHTALYWYRQSLGQGLEFLIYFQGNSAPDKSGLPSDRFSAERTGGSVSTLTIQRTQQEDSAVYLCASSLGAATGNTGELFFGEGSRLTVL.

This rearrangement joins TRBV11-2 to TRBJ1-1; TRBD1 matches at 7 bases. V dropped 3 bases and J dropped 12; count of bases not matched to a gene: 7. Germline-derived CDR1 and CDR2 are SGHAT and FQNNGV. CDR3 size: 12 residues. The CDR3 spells CASSFSRGATFF. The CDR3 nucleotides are TGTGCCAGCAGCTTTAGCAGGGGGGCAACTTTCTTT.

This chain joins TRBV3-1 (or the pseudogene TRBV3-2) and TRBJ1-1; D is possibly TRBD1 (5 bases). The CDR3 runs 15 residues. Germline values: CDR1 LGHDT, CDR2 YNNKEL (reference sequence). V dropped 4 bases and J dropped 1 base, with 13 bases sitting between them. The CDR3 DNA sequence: TGTGCCAGCAGCCTCCAGGGAGGGGCGAACACTGAAGCTTTCTTT. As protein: CASSLQGGANTEAFF.

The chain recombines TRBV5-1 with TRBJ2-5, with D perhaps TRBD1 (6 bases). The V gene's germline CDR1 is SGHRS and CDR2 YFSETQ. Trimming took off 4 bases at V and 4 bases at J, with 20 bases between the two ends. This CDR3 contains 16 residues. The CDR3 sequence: CASSRIPGTLTETQYF. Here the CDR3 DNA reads TGCGCCAGCAGCCGTATACCAGGGACACTGACAGAGACCCAGTACTTC.

The CDR3 coding sequence is TGTGCCAGCACCCCAGTGGAGAGGGTAGAGACCCAGTACTTC. It encodes CASTPVERVETQYF. The V call is TRBV2, the J call TRBJ2-5; a weak D match, TRBD2 (5 bases). Germline CDR1 and CDR2: SNHLY and FYNNEI. V was trimmed by 7 bases and J by 4 bases, leaving 16 bases between them. The CDR3 loop spans 14 amino acids. Full variable domain (missing parts from reference TRBV2 and TRBJ2-5): EPEVTQTPSHQVTQMGQEVILRCVPISNHLYFYWYRQILGQKVEFLVSFYNNEISEKSEIFDDQFSVERPDGSNFTLKIRSTKLEDSAMYFCASTPVERVETQYFGPGTRLLVL.

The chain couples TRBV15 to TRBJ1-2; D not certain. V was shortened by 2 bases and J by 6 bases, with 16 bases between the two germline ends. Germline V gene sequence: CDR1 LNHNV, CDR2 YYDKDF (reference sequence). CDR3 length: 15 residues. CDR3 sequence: CATSRIPFSGDGYTF. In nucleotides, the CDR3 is TGTGCCACCAGCAGAATTCCTTTTTCGGGAGATGGCTACACCTTC. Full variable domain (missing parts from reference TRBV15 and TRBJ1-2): DAMVIQNPRYQVTQFGKPVTLSCSQTLNHNVMYWYQQKSSQAPKLLFHYYDKDFNNEADTPDNFQSRRPNTSFCFLDIRSPGLGDTAMYLCATSRIPFSGDGYTFGSGTRLTVV.

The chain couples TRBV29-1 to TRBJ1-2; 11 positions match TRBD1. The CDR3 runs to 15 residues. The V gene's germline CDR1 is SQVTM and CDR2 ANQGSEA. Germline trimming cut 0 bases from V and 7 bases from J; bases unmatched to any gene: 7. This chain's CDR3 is CSVEDHGTGGGGYTF. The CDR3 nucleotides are TGCAGCGTTGAAGATCATGGGACAGGGGGGGGTGGCTACACCTTC.

This CDR3 is CASSSTSSGNTIYF. The CDR3 DNA sequence: TGTGCCAGCAGCTCTACGAGCTCTGGAAACACCATATATTTT. The chain links TRBV7-9 to TRBJ1-3; D gene ambiguous. This CDR3 comprises 14 residues. Trimming stripped 4 bases from V and 0 bases from J, with 7 bases between. CDR1 and CDR2 from the germline V gene are SEHNR and FQNEAQ (reference sequence).

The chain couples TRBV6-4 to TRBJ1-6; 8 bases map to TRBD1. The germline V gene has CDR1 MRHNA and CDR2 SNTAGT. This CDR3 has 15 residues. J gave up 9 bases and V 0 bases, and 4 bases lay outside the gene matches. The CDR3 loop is CASSDSAGGSSPLHF. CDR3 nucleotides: TGTGCCAGCAGTGACTCGGCAGGGGGCAGTTCACCCCTCCACTTT.

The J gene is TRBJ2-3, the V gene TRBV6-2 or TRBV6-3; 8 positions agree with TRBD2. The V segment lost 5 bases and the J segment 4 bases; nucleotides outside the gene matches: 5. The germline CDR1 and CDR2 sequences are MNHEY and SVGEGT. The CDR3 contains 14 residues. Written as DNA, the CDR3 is TGTGCCAGCAGTCCCGGGGGGGCCTCAGATACGCAGTATTTT. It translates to CASSPGGASDTQYF.

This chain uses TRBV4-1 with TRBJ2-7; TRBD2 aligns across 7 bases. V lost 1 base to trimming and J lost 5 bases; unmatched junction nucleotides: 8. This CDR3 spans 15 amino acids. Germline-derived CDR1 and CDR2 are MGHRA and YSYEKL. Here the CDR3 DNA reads TGCGCCAGCAGCCAAGGAACGGGAGGAGGCCACGAGCAGTACTTC. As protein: CASSQGTGGGHEQYF.

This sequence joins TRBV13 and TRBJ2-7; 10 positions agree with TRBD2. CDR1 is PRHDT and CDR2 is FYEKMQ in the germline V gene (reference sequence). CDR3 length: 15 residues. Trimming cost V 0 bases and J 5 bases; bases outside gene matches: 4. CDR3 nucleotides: TGTGCCAGCAGCTTAGGTAGCGGGGGGCCGAACGAGCAGTACTTC. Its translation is CASSLGSGGPNEQYF.

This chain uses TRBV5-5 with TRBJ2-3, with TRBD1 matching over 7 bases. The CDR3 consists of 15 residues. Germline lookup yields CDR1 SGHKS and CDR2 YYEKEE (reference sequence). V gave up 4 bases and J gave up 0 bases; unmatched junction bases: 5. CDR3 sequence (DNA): TGTGCCAGCAGCCCGGACAGGACTAGCACAGATACGCAGTATTTT. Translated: CASSPDRTSTDTQYF.

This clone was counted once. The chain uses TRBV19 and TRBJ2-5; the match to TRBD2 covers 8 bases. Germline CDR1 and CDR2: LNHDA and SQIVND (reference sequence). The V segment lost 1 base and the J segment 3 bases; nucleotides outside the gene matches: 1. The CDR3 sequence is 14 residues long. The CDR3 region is CASSIAGGEETQYF. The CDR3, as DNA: TGTGCCAGTAGTATAGCGGGAGGGGAAGAGACCCAGTACTTC.

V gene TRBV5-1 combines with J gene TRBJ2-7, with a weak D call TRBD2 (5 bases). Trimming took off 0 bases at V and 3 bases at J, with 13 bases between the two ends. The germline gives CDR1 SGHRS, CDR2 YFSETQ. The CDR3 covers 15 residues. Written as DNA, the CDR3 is TGCGCCAGCAGCTTGGCCTCCGTGGGAGTCTACGAGCAGTACTTC. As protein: CASSLASVGVYEQYF.

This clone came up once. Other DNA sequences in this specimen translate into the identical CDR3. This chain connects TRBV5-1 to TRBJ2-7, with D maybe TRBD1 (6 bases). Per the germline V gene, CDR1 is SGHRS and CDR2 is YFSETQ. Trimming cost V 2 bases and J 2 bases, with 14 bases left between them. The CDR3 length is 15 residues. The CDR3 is CASSLETGTTYEQYF. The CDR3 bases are TGCGCCAGCAGCTTAGAAACAGGGACCACCTACGAGCAGTACTTC.